This TCR beta chain stems from a study of shared clonotypes between healthy human individuals. Germline CDR1 and CDR2: SGHTA and FQGNSA. The CDR3 runs to 15 residues. V was trimmed by 5 bases and J by 3 bases, leaving 16 bases between them. This clone appeared a few times. Its antigen is still unknown. Study conclusions and caveats: Apart from blood, nothing was sampled; tissue repertoires likely differ.

Several immunoSEQ plates held equal portions of the genomic DNA taken from each subset. The unsorted PBMC sample used ten immunoSEQ deep assay plates. Study processing details: With immunoSEQ giving junction-only sequences and no quality scores, filtering differed. TCRdb keeps only in-frame clones here, not all; method: immunoSEQ multiplex PCR. The V and J calls and the clone size are those of that table, but D and trimming were determined from the DNA. This table holds over 400,000 clones, approximately 78% found once. This chain links TRBV7-2 with TRBJ2-5, with D possibly matching TRBD2 (5 bases). Sequencing input: PBMCs. This clonotype was sampled from a woman in her thirties or forties in good health. Some clones in this sample may be carry-over from other donors' samples. The CDR3 DNA follows: TGTGCCAGCAGCGCCGGTTGGGCGGGTGAAGAGACCCAGTACTTC. This gives the protein CASSAGWAGEETQYF.